This TCR beta chain was documented in a study of pediatric ulcerative colitis. Study results and caveats: Substantially fewer templates came from two patients' blood samples. Acute severe colitis showed lower rectal diversity from clonal expansions.

This clone was observed a handful of times. What it binds is not known. Libraries were prepared by immunoSEQ multiplex PCR; TCRdb keeps only in-frame clonotypes and omits some of them. The table lists more than 15,000 clones, 65% to 75% of them singletons. The CDR3 spans 17 residues. The V segment lost 0 bases and the J segment 4 bases; nucleotides outside the gene matches: 7. The germline gives CDR1 SQVTM, CDR2 ANQGSEA. Rectal tissue came from one to two pinch biopsies taken at colonoscopy. Sequencing input: gut tissue. This receptor was identified in a girl aged 5-17 years with moderate ulcerative colitis. The rearrangement links TRBV29-1 to TRBJ2-5; 14 nucleotides align to TRBD2. The CDR3 loop reads CSVEDRSGLAGGETQYF. The CDR3 DNA follows: TGCAGCGTTGAAGATCGATCAGGACTAGCGGGAGGAGAGACCCAGTACTTC.